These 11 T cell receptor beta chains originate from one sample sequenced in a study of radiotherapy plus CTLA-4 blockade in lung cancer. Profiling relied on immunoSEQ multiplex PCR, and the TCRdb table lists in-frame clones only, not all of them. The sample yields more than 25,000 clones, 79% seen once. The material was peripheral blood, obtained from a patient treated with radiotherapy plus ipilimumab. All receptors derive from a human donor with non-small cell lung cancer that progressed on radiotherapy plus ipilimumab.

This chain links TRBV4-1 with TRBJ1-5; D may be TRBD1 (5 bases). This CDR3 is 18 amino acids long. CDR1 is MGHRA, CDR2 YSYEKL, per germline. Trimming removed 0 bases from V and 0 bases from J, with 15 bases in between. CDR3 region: CASSQDPRTPDSNQPQHF. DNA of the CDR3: TGCGCCAGCAGCCAAGACCCCCGGACACCCGATAGCAATCAGCCCCAGCATTTT.

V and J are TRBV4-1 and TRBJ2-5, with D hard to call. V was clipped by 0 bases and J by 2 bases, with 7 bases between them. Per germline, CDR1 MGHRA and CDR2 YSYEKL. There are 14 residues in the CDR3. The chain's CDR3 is CASSQEDGQETQYF. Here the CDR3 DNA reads TGCGCCAGCAGCCAAGAAGACGGGCAAGAGACCCAGTACTTC.

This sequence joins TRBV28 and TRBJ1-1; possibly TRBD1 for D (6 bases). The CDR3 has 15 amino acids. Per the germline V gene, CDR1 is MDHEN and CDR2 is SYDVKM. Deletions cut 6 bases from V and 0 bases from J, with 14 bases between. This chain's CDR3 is CASSRTDSMNTEAFF. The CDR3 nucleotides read TGTGCCAGCAGCCGGACAGATAGCATGAACACTGAAGCTTTCTTT. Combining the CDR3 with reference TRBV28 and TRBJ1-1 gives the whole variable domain DVKVTQSSRYLVKRTGEKVFLECVQDMDHENMFWYRQDPGLGLRLIYFSYDVKMKEKGDIPEGYSVSREKKERFSLILESASTNQTSMYLCASSRTDSMNTEAFFGQGTRLTVV.

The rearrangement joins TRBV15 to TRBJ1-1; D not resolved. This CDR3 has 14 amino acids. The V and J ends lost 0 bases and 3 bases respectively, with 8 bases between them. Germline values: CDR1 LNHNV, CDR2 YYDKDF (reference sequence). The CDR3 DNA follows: TGTGCCACCAGCAGAGAAGGGCATTACACTGAAGCTTTCTTT. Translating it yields CATSREGHYTEAFF.

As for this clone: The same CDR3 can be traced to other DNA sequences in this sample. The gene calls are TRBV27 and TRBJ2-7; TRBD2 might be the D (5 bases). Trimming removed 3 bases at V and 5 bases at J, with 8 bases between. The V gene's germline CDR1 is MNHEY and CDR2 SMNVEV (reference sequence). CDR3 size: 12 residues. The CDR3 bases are TGTGCCAGCAGTTTGCTGGGAGACGAGCAGTACTTC. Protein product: CASSLLGDEQYF.

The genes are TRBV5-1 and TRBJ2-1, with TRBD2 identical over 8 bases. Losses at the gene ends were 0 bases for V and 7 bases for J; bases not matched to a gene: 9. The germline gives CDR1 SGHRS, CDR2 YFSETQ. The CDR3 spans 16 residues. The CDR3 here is CASSLAFGGGSNEQFF. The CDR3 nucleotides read TGCGCCAGCAGCTTGGCTTTTGGCGGGGGGTCGAATGAGCAGTTCTTC.

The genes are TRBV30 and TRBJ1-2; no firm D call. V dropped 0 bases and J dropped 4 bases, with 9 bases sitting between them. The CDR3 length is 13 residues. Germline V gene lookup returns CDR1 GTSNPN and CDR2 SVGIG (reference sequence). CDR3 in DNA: TGTGCCTGGAGTGTCCCCCTCCTCTATGGCTACACCTTC. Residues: CAWSVPLLYGYTF.

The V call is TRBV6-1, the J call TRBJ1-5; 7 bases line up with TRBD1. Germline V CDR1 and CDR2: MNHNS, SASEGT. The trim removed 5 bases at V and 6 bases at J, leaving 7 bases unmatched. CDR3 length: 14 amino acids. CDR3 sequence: CASSLDRVGQPQHF. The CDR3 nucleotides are TGTGCCAGCAGTTTAGACAGGGTTGGTCAGCCCCAGCATTTT.

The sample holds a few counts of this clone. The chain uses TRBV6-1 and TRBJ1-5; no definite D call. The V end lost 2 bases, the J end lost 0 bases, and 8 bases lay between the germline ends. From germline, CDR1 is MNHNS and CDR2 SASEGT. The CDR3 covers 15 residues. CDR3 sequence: CASSERPNSNQPQHF. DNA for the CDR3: TGTGCCAGCAGTGAACGCCCGAATAGCAATCAGCCCCAGCATTTT.

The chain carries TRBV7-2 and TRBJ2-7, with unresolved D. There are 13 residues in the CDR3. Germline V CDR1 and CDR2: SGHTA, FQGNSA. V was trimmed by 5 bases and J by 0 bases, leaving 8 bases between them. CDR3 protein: CASSAGPSYEQYF. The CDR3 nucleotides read TGTGCCAGCAGCGCCGGGCCCTCCTACGAGCAGTACTTC.

The CDR3 spells CASSANANTGELFF. The CDR3 DNA sequence: TGTGCCAGCAGCGCCAACGCGAACACCGGGGAGCTGTTTTTT. This chain uses TRBV7-9 with TRBJ2-2; D gene uncertain. CDR1 is SEHNR, CDR2 FQNEAQ, per germline (reference sequence). This CDR3 has 14 residues. Trimming took off 5 bases at V and 0 bases at J, with 7 bases between the two ends.